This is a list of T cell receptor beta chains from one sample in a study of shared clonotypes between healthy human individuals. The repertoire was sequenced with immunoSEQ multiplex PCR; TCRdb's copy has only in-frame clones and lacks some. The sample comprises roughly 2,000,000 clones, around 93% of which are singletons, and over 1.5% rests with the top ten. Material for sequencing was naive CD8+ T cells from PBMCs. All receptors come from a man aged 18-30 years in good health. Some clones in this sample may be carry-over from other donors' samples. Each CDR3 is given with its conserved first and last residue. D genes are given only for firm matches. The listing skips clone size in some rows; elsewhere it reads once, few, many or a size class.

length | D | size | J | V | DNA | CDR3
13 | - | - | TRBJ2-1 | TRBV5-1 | TGCGCCAGCAGCATCACTAGCTACAATGAGCAGTTCTTC | CASSITSYNEQFF
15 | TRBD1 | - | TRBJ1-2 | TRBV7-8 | TGTGCCAGCAGCTTAACAGGGGCTCCCAACTATGGCTACACCTTC | CASSLTGAPNYGYTF
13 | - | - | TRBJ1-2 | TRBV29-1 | TGCAGCGTTCCGGACAGTGTTAACTATGGCTACACCTTC | CSVPDSVNYGYTF
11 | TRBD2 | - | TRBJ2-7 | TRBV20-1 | TGCAGTGGGGGCGGGAGGTACGAGCAGTACTTC | CSGGGRYEQYF
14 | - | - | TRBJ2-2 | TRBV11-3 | TGTGCCAGCAGTTTGACAGGAAACACCGGGGAGCTGTTTTTT | CASSLTGNTGELFF
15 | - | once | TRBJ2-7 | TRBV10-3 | TGTGCCACCCTCATGACTCCCGAAGATCCCTACGAGCAGTACTTC | CATLMTPEDPYEQYF
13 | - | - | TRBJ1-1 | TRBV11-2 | TGTGCCAGCAGCTTAGAGCCCCGGCGTGAAGCTTTCTTT | CASSLEPRREAFF
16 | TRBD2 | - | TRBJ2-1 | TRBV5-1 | TGCGCCAGCAGCTTACTAGCGGGTGGCTCCTACAATGAGCAGTTCTTC | CASSLLAGGSYNEQFF
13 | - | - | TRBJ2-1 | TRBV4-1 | TGCGCCAGCAGCCAAGGGGGAGGCACTGAGCAGTTCTTC | CASSQGGGTEQFF
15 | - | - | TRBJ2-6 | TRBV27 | TGTGCCAGCAGTTTATTCCGCCCTGGGGCCAACGTCCTGACTTTC | CASSLFRPGANVLTF
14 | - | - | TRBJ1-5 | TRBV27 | TGTGCCAGCAGTTCGGCCTTTTGGAATCAGCCCCAGCATTTT | CASSSAFWNQPQHF
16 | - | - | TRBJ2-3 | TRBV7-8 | TGTGCCAGCAGCTTAGCGGGGCAGGGCCGTGGAGATACGCAGTATTTT | CASSLAGQGRGDTQYF
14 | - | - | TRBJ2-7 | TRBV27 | TGTGCCAGCAGTTTATTAGGGGTCCCGACGGAGCAGTACTTC | CASSLLGVPTEQYF
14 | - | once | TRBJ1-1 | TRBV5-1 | TGCGCCAGCAGCTTGGGTGGGGAAGGGACTGAAGCTTTCTTT | CASSLGGEGTEAFF
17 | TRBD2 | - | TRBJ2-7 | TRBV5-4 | TGTGCCAGCAGCTGGGGCGATTGGCGGGAGGGATCCTACGAGCAGTACTTC | CASSWGDWREGSYEQYF
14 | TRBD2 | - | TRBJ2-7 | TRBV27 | TGTGCCAGCAGGGTAGCGGGAATGCGCTACGAGCAGTACTTC | CASRVAGMRYEQYF
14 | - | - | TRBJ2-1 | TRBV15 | TGTGCCACCAGAGATCCGTCCTCCTACAATGAGCAGTTCTTC | CATRDPSSYNEQFF
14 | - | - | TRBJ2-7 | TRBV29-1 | TGCAGCGCAGTTCTAACGACAGGTTCCTACGAGCAGTACTTC | CSAVLTTGSYEQYF
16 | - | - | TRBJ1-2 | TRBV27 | TGTGCCAGCAGTCAAACCTCACGAAAGGAAAACTATGGCTACACCTTC | CASSQTSRKENYGYTF
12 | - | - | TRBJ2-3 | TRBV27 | TGTGCCAGCAGCTACGGGGCCGATACGCAGTATTTT | CASSYGADTQYF
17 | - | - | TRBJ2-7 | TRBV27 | TGTGCCAGCAGCCCCGGCGGTATGACGCTCCTCTTTTACGAGCAGTACTTC | CASSPGGMTLLFYEQYF
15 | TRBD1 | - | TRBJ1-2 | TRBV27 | TGTGCCAGCAGTTCGGGACAGCCCAGGTCCTATGGCTACACCTTC | CASSSGQPRSYGYTF
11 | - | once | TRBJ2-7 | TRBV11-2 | TGTGCCAGCAGTTCCCCGGGTGAGCAGTACTTC | CASSSPGEQYF
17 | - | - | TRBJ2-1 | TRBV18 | TGTGCCAGCTCACCACCCCTAGCCGGTGGAGCGAGGAATGAGCAGTTCTTC | CASSPPLAGGARNEQFF
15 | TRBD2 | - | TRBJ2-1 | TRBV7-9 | TGTGCCAGCAGCACCGGGACTAGCAGATACAATGAGCAGTTCTTC | CASSTGTSRYNEQFF
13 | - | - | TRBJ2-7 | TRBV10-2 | TGCGCCAGCAGTGAGTTGGGACGGGTCGAGCAGTACTTC | CASSELGRVEQYF
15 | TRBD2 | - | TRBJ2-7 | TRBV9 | TGTGCCAGCAGCAGCACTAGCGGACCAACCTACGAGCAGTACTTC | CASSSTSGPTYEQYF
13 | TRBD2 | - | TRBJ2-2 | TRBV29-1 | TGCAGCGTTGTAGCGGGAGTAACCGGGGAGCTGTTTTTT | CSVVAGVTGELFF
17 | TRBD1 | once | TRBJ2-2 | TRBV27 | TGTGCCAGCAGTAGCTTTGCAGGGGGCTCGATTACCGGGGAGCTGTTTTTT | CASSSFAGGSITGELFF
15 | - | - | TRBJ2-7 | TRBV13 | TGTGCCAGCAGCTTAGGCACAGGCGGGTTGGGCGAGCAGTACTTC | CASSLGTGGLGEQYF
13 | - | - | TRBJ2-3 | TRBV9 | TGTGCCAGCAGCGTAGGAACTCCAGATACGCAGTATTTT | CASSVGTPDTQYF